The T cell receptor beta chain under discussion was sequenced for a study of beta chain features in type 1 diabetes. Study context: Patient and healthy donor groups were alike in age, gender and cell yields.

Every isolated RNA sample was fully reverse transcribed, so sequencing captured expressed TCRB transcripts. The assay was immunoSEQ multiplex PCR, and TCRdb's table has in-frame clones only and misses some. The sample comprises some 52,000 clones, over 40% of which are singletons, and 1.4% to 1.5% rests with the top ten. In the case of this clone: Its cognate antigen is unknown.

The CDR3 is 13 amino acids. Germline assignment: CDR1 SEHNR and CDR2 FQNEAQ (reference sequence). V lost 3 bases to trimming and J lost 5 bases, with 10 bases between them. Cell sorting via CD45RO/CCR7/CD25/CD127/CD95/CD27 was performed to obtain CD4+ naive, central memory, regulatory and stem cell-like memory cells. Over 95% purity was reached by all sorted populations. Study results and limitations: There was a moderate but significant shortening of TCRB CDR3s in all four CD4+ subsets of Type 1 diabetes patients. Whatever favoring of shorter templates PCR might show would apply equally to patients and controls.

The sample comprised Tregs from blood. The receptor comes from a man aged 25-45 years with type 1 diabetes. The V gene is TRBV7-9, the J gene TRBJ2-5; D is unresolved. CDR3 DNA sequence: TGTGCCAGCAGCTTTCCAGGTACCGAGACCCAGTACTTC. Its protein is CASSFPGTETQYF.